Listed here are 10 T cell receptor beta chains from one sample, sequenced in a study of PD-1 blockade in classical Hodgkin lymphoma. Produced via immunoSEQ multiplex PCR; TCRdb's table is partial and in-frame only. The profile shows roughly 40,000 clones, 88% of them singletons. Brentuximab vedotin exposure varied among the patients, all of whom had relapsed after autologous stem cell transplantation. The sample in question was peripheral blood mononuclear cells (PBMCs), obtained at baseline. These receptors were obtained from a human donor with classical Hodgkin lymphoma.

V gene TRBV25-1 combines with J gene TRBJ2-2; D tentatively reads TRBD1 or TRBD2 (5 bases each). Germline CDR1 and CDR2: MGHDK and SYGVNS. The CDR3 is 12 amino acids. V was clipped by 4 bases and J by 8 bases, with 8 bases between them. DNA for the CDR3: TGTGCCAGCAGTGTTGGGGGAGGGGAGCTGTTTTTT. This encodes CASSVGGGELFF.

This clone occurred once. The chain uses TRBV12-5 and TRBJ2-7, with 7 bases lining up with TRBD1. Per germline, CDR1 LGHNT and CDR2 FRNRAP. The CDR3 spans 18 residues. V shed 0 bases and J 5 bases; nucleotides not matched to a gene: 16. This CDR3 reads CASGLVPSDCRGINEQYF. CDR3 nucleotide sequence: TGTGCTAGTGGTTTGGTACCCTCGGATTGCAGGGGGATCAACGAGCAGTACTTC.

This chain connects TRBV28 to TRBJ2-2; TRBD2 matches 14 bases. Germline V CDR1 and CDR2: MDHEN, SYDVKM. V shed 1 base, J shed 2 bases, and the junction held 6 bases outside the gene matches. The CDR3 runs to 19 residues. CDR3 nucleotide sequence: TGTGCCAGCAGTTTATCGGGGACTAGCGGGGGCCGAAACACCGGGGAGCTGTTTTTT. Protein: CASSLSGTSGGRNTGELFF.

This clone was seen a handful of times. The V and J genes are TRBV28 and TRBJ1-5; 8 bases line up with TRBD1. Per germline, CDR1 MDHEN and CDR2 SYDVKM. This CDR3 comprises 16 residues. V trimming: 5 bases; J trimming: 2 bases; junction bases outside the gene matches: 8. The CDR3 region is CASSPNRGFGNQPQHF. CDR3 DNA sequence: TGTGCCAGCAGTCCTAACAGGGGGTTTGGCAATCAGCCCCAGCATTTT.

The chain employs TRBV5-6 and TRBJ2-6; the D gene could be TRBD1 or TRBD2 (5 bases each). CDR1 is SGHDT and CDR2 is YYEEEE in the germline V gene. The ends were cut back, 0 bases at V and 0 bases at J, with 10 bases in the middle. This CDR3 comprises 17 residues. CDR3 nucleotides: TGTGCCAGCAGCTTGGGACAGACTATCTCTGGGGCCAACGTCCTGACTTTC. Its translation is CASSLGQTISGANVLTF.

The gene calls are TRBV10-3 and TRBJ2-3, with D possibly matching TRBD2 (5 bases). Trimming removed 6 bases at V and 2 bases at J, with 15 bases between. The CDR3 runs 15 residues. Germline CDR1 and CDR2: ENHRY and SYGVKD. The CDR3: CAISDGRESTDTQYF. CDR3 nucleotide sequence: TGTGCCATCAGCGACGGTCGGGAATCCACAGATACGCAGTATTTT.

This clone was seen once. The J gene is TRBJ2-6, the V gene TRBV27; D is uncertain. Germline V gene data show CDR1 as MNHEY and CDR2 as SMNVEV (reference sequence). This CDR3 region has 15 residues. V gave up 1 base and J gave up 0 bases, with 4 bases separating them. The CDR3, as DNA: TGTGCCAGCAGTTTATGGGTCTCTGGGGCCAACGTCCTGACTTTC. Translating gives CASSLWVSGANVLTF.

The chain carries TRBV7-2 and TRBJ2-1; 11 bases align to TRBD2. This CDR3 spans 15 amino acids. CDR1 and CDR2 (germline): SGHTA, FQGNSA. Germline trimming cut 4 bases from V and 4 bases from J; bases unmatched to any gene: 3. The CDR3 region is CASSSTSGSYNEQFF. The DNA for the CDR3 is TGTGCCAGCAGCTCTACTAGCGGGAGTTACAATGAGCAGTTCTTC.

This clone was seen a handful of times. The chain joins TRBV18 to TRBJ1-6; D gene unclear. Germline V gives CDR1 KGHSH, CDR2 LQKENI. CDR3 length: 12 amino acids. The V end lost 6 bases, the J end lost 7 bases, and 7 bases lay between the germline ends. DNA of the CDR3: TGTGCCAGCTCCACGGCCAATTCACCCCTCCACTTT. Amino acids: CASSTANSPLHF.

The CDR3 DNA sequence: TGCAGCGTTGGGGGGGGCTGCACTGAAGCTTTCTTT. It translates to CSVGGGCTEAFF. The V and J genes are TRBV29-1 and TRBJ1-1, with D possibly being TRBD1 (6 bases). The CDR3 is 12 amino acids. V lost 4 bases and J 4 bases, leaving 10 bases between the germline ends. Germline CDR1 and CDR2: SQVTM and ANQGSEA.